This T cell receptor (beta chain) is drawn from a study of blood T cells in healthy people across ages. General study findings and limits: Estimated diversity across one million T cells was deemed an underestimate.

A minimum of 7 million PBMCs was isolated per sample. About this clonotype itself: Antigen specificity is unknown.

The authors ran a second PCR of about 6 to 12 cycles using a sample-barcoded 5' primer and a J-beta primer mix. Any given sample supplied a minimum of 2.5 million CDR3-containing paired-end reads. TCRdb fed the 5' RACE reads into MiXCR, producing one record per CDR3 protein. There are over 1,500,000 distinct CDR3 sequences in the sample; roughly two fifths occur only once, and 23% lies in the top ten. The source material was blood. This TCR was recovered from a human donor in good health.

The CDR3 sequence: CATSRAPGGRDYEQYF. DNA for the CDR3: TGTGCCACCAGCAGAGCCCCAGGGGGGAGAGACTACGAGCAGTACTTC. The V gene is TRBV15, the J gene TRBJ2-5, with a weak D call TRBD1 (7 bases). TRBJ2-7 explains the end of the DNA better; the J call may be wrong. Germline V gene data show CDR1 as LNHNV and CDR2 as YYDKDF (reference sequence). The CDR3 spans 16 residues.